The rows below give T cell receptor beta chains drawn from one sample of a study of cytomegalovirus exposure and HLA in healthy donors. Libraries were prepared by immunoSEQ multiplex PCR; TCRdb keeps only in-frame clonotypes and omits some of them. The sample has approximately 91,000 clones; roughly 86% are singletons. The sample comprised PBMCs. All receptors come from a man younger than 45 in good health and CMV-seropositive. Both conserved end residues are part of each CDR3. The D gene is left open where the match is weak. Size is omitted from some rows. Given values are once, few, many or a class for expanded clones.

D: -; J: TRBJ2-2; size: -; V: TRBV6-5; CDR3: CASSYGGAVGELFF; DNA: TGTGCCAGCAGTTATGGGGGGGCGGTGGGGGAGCTGTTTTTT
D: -; J: TRBJ1-1; size: -; V: TRBV6-6; CDR3: CASVAVRRRLEAFF; DNA: TGTGCCAGCGTTGCCGTCCGACGGCGACTTGAAGCTTTCTTT
D: -; J: TRBJ1-4; size: -; V: TRBV4-2; CDR3: CASSQGAQRVREKLFF; DNA: TGTGCCAGCAGCCAAGGGGCGCAGCGGGTGAGGGAAAAACTGTTTTTT
D: TRBD1; J: TRBJ1-5; size: once; V: TRBV29-1; CDR3: CSVGTGENQPQHF; DNA: TGCAGTGTAGGGACAGGGGAGAATCAGCCCCAGCATTTT
D: TRBD1; J: TRBJ2-7; size: -; V: TRBV5-1; CDR3: CASSLRSGQAPYEQYF; DNA: TGCGCCAGCAGCTTAAGGTCGGGACAGGCTCCCTACGAGCAGTACTTC
D: TRBD1; J: TRBJ1-4; size: -; V: TRBV5-1; CDR3: CASSPGQFNEKLFF; DNA: TGCGCCAGCAGCCCGGGACAGTTCAATGAAAAACTGTTTTTT
D: TRBD2; J: TRBJ2-7; size: -; V: TRBV10-2; CDR3: CASGRDYHYEQYF; DNA: TGCGCCAGCGGGAGGGACTACCACTACGAGCAGTACTTC
D: TRBD2; J: TRBJ2-3; size: few; V: TRBV5-1; CDR3: CASSLAPSGRATDTQYF; DNA: TGCGCCAGCAGCTTGGCCCCTAGCGGGAGGGCCACAGATACGCAGTATTTT
D: TRBD1; J: TRBJ1-5; size: -; V: TRBV28; CDR3: CASSLRTGGRQPQHF; DNA: TGTGCCAGCAGTTTAAGGACAGGGGGCCGACAGCCCCAGCATTTT
D: TRBD2; J: TRBJ2-5; size: -; V: TRBV28; CDR3: CASSLGLAGVQETQYF; DNA: TGTGCCAGCAGTTTAGGGCTAGCGGGAGTTCAAGAGACCCAGTACTTC
D: -; J: TRBJ2-2; size: -; V: TRBV5-5; CDR3: CASSPEDYTGELFF; DNA: TGTGCCAGCAGCCCCGAAGACTACACCGGGGAGCTGTTTTTT
D: -; J: TRBJ1-1; size: few; V: TRBV28; CDR3: CASSLRGTEAFF; DNA: TGTGCCAGCAGCCTCCGGGGGACTGAAGCTTTCTTT